This T cell receptor beta chain originates from a study of neoadjuvant nivolumab and ipilimumab in lung cancer. The germline V and J ends were trimmed by 5 bases and 1 base, with 16 bases remaining between them. The CDR3 is 16 residues long. In germline, CDR1 is SGHNT, CDR2 YENEEA. The assay was immunoSEQ multiplex PCR, and TCRdb's table has in-frame clones only and misses some. The sample lists roughly 45,000 clones; roughly 91% were seen once. This clone came up once. Sequences were derived from blood, sampled before neoadjuvant nivolumab, alone or with ipilimumab. This rearrangement joins TRBV11-3 to TRBJ2-3; TRBD2 might be the D (5 bases). The clonotype was recovered from an adult with non-small cell lung cancer. Some clones in this sample may be carry-over from other donors' samples. The CDR3: CASSPRTLSGTDTQYF. For the CDR3, the DNA is TGTGCCAGCAGCCCCCGGACTCTTTCGGGCACAGATACGCAGTATTTT.